This T cell receptor (beta chain) appears in the sequencing data of a study of identical twins. This clonotype has a handful of counts. The antigen is not known. Germline V gives CDR1 MNHNS, CDR2 SASEGT. The CDR3 loop spans 16 amino acids. The V segment lost 3 bases and the J segment 1 base; nucleotides outside the gene matches: 4. Template switching added a universal primer site, and cDNA bore unique molecular identifiers. TCRdb re-called the 5' RACE reads through MiXCR, storing one row per CDR3 protein. The table lists some 1,600,000 distinct CDR3 sequences, about 30% of them singletons, with approximately 0.25% in the top ten. Broader study findings: Low generation probability was overrepresented in out-of-frame alpha sequences shared by twins. Beta clonotypes that were abundant in cord blood contained fewer insertions, a pattern absent from memory repertoires.

All donors comprised healthy Caucasians. V is TRBV6-1 and J is TRBJ2-3; 10 bases are a match to TRBD2. The sequenced sample consisted of cord blood. This receptor was obtained from a newborn girl in good health. CDR3 protein: CASSDPGTSGTDTQYF. In DNA, the CDR3 is TGTGCCAGCAGTGACCCCGGGACTAGCGGCACAGATACGCAGTATTTT.